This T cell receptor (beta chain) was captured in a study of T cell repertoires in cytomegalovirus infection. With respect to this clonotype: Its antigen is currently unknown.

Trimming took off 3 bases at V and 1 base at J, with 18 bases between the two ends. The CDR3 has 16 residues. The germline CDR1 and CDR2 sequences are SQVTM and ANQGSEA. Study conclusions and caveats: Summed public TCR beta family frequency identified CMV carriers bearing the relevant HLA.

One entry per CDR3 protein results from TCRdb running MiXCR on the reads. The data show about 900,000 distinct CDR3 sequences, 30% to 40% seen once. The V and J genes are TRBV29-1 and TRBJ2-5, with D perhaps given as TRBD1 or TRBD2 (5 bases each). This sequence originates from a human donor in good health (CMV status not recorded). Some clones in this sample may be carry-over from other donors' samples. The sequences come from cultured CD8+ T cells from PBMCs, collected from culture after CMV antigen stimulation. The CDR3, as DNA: TGCAGCGTTGAGGACTTCAAGACAGACTTCCAAGAGACCCAGTACTTC. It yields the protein CSVEDFKTDFQETQYF.